This T cell receptor (beta chain) stems from a study of blood T cells in healthy people across ages. Germline CDR1 MNHEY, CDR2 SMNVEV (reference sequence). CDR3 size: 16 residues. The trim removed 8 bases at V and 5 bases at J, leaving 15 bases unmatched. With a J-beta primer mix and a sample-barcoded 5' primer, a second PCR ran 7 to 11 cycles. TCRdb redid the calling of the 5' RACE reads with MiXCR, one entry per CDR3 protein. Of 550,000 to 750,000 distinct CDR3 sequences listed, 21% are singletons. This clonotype was seen only a few times. The chain carries TRBV27 and TRBJ2-5, with 9 positions matching TRBD1. Sequenced: blood. The receptor comes from a man in his 70s in good health. The CDR3: CASRSKGQGFWETQYF. The CDR3 nucleotides are TGTGCCAGCCGTTCTAAAGGACAGGGGTTTTGGGAGACCCAGTACTTC.